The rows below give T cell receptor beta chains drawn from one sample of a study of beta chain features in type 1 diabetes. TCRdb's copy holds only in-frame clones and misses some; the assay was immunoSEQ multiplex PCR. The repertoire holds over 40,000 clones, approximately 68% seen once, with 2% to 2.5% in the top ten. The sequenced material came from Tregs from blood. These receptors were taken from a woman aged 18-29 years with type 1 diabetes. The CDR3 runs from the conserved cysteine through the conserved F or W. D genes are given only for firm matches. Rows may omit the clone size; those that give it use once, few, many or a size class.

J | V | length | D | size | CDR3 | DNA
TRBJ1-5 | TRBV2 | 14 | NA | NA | CASSRQDSNQPQHF | TGTGCCAGCAGTCGACAAGATAGCAATCAGCCCCAGCATTTT
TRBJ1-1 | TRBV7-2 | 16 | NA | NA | CASSLAWLTGSTEAFF | TGTGCCAGCAGCTTAGCGTGGTTAACAGGGAGCACTGAAGCTTTCTTT
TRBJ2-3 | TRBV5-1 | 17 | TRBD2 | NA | CASSTGLAGASTDTQYF | TGCGCCAGCAGCACGGGACTAGCGGGAGCGAGCACAGATACGCAGTATTTT
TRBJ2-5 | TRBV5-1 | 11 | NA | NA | CASSFGETQYF | TGCGCCAGCAGCTTTGGCGAGACCCAGTACTTC
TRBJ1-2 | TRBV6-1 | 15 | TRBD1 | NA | CASSDGTANNYGYTF | TGTGCCAGCAGTGATGGGACAGCCAACAACTATGGCTACACCTTC
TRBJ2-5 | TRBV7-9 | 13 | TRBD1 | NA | CASSWLDRGSQYF | TGTGCCAGCAGCTGGCTGGACAGGGGAAGCCAGTACTTC
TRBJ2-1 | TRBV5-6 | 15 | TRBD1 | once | CASNSQQGGYNEQFF | TGTGCCAGCAACTCCCAACAGGGGGGTTACAATGAGCAGTTCTTC
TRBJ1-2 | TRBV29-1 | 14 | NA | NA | CSVRDSPGGYGYTF | TGCAGCGTTAGAGACAGTCCGGGCGGTTATGGCTACACCTTC
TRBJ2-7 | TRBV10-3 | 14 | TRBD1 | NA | CAITQDRGALRPYF | TGTGCCATCACCCAGGACAGGGGTGCCCTCCGGCCGTACTTC
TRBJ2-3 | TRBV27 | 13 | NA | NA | CASSWTSQDTQYF | TGTGCCAGCAGCTGGACATCCCAGGATACGCAGTATTTT
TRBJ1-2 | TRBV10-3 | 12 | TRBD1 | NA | CATTGVGYGYTF | TGCGCAACGACAGGGGTGGGTTACGGCTACACCTTC
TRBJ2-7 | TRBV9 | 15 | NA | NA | CASSVGPRTIYEQYF | TGTGCCAGCAGCGTAGGCCCCAGGACTATCTACGAGCAGTACTTC
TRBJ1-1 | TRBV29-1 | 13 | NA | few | CSVGASTRGEAFF | TGCAGCGTCGGCGCCTCCACCCGGGGTGAAGCTTTCTTT
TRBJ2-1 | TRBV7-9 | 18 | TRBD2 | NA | CASSPWGAGPFSYNEQFF | TGTGCCAGCAGCCCTTGGGGAGCGGGGCCGTTCTCCTACAATGAGCAGTTCTTC
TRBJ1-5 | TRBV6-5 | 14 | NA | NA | CASRPGLLDQPQHF | TGTGCCAGTAGACCGGGACTTCTCGATCAGCCCCAGCATTTT
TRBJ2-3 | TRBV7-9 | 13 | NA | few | CASRTPSTDTQYF | TGTGCCAGCAGAACACCGAGCACAGATACGCAGTATTTT
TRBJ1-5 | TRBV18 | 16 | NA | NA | CASSPGAVLGNQPQHF | TGTGCCAGCTCACCGGGGGCGGTACTTGGGAATCAGCCCCAGCATTTT
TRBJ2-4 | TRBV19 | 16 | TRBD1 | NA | CASSIDSTGPQNIQYF | TGTGCCAGTAGTATAGACTCGACAGGGCCCCAAAACATTCAGTACTTC
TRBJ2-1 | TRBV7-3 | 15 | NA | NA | CASSLSGGRGDEQFF | TGTGCCAGCAGCTTATCTGGGGGCCGGGGGGATGAGCAGTTCTTC
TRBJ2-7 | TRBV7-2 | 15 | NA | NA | CASSFTGPPSYEQYF | TGTGCCAGCAGTTTCACAGGTCCCCCCTCCTACGAGCAGTACTTC
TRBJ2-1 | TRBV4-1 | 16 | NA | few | CASSTRVGVAYNEQFF | TGCGCCAGCAGCACCCGCGTAGGGGTTGCCTACAATGAGCAGTTCTTC
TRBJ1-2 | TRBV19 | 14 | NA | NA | CASTPTEANYGYTF | TGTGCCAGTACCCCGACTGAAGCTAACTATGGCTACACCTTC
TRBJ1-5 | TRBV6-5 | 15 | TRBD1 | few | CASSRQGVRNQPQHF | TGTGCCAGCAGTAGACAGGGAGTGCGCAATCAGCCCCAGCATTTT
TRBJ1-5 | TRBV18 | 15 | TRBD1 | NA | CASSPRDRGPGPQHF | TGTGCCAGCTCACCCAGAGACAGGGGGCCGGGGCCCCAGCATTTT
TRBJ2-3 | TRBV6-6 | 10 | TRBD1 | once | CATTGTGRYF | TGTGCCACGACAGGGACAGGGAGATATTTT
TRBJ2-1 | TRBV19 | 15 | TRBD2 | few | CASSIHLAEYNEQFF | TGTGCCAGTAGTATACATCTAGCGGAGTACAATGAGCAGTTCTTC
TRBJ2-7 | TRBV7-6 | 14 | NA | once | CASSLGDRLSEQYF | TGTGCCAGCAGCTTAGGTGACAGGCTTTCCGAGCAGTACTTC
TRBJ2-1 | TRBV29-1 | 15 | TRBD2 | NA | CSAGGEGGYYNEQFF | TGCAGCGCCGGGGGGGAAGGTGGTTACTACAATGAGCAGTTCTTC
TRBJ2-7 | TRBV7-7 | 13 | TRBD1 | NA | CASSWDRAHEQYF | TGTGCCAGCAGCTGGGACAGGGCCCACGAGCAGTACTTC
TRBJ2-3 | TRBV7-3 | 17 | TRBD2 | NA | CASSLRPGLAGRDTQYF | TGTGCCAGCAGCTTAAGGCCGGGACTAGCGGGACGGGATACGCAGTATTTT
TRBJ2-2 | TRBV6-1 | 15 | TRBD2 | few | CASRPGLAGTGELFF | TGTGCCAGCAGGCCTGGACTAGCGGGGACCGGGGAGCTGTTTTTT
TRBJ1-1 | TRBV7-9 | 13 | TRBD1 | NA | CASTVIRGRRAFF | TGTGCCAGCACGGTCATCAGGGGGCGGCGGGCTTTCTTT
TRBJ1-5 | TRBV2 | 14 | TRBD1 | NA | CASGMGTGHQPQHF | TGTGCCAGTGGGATGGGGACAGGGCATCAGCCCCAGCATTTT
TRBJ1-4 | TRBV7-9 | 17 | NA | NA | CASSLASGVGTNEKLFF | TGTGCCAGCAGCTTAGCGTCAGGGGTGGGAACTAATGAAAAACTGTTTTTT
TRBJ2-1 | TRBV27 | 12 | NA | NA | CASSFRLGEQFF | TGTGCCAGCAGTTTCAGGTTGGGTGAGCAGTTCTTC
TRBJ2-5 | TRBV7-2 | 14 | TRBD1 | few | CASSSTGGSETQYF | TGTGCCAGCAGCTCTACAGGGGGTAGTGAGACCCAGTACTTC
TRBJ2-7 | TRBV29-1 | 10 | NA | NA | CSVFGGEQYF | TGCAGCGTTTTTGGGGGCGAGCAGTACTTC
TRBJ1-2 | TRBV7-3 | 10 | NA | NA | CASLNYGYTF | TGTGCCAGCCTTAACTATGGCTACACCTTC
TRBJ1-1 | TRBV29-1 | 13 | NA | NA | CSVLMGGSTEAFF | TGCAGCGTTCTTATGGGAGGGAGCACTGAAGCTTTCTTT
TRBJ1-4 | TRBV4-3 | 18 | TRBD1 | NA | CASSQAPGQGATNEKLFF | TGCGCCAGCAGCCAAGCCCCGGGACAGGGGGCAACTAATGAAAAACTGTTTTTT
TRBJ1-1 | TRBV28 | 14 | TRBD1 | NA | CASSSPDRTTEAFF | TGTGCCAGCAGTTCCCCGGACAGGACGACTGAAGCTTTCTTT
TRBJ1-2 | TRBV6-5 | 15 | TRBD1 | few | CASSYIGAGQGGYTF | TGTGCCAGCAGTTACATCGGAGCAGGACAGGGGGGCTACACCTTC
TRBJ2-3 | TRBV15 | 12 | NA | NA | CATRSSTDTQYF | TGTGCCACCAGGTCTAGCACAGATACGCAGTATTTT
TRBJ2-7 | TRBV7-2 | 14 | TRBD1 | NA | CASRDWTGSYEQYF | TGTGCCAGCAGGGATTGGACAGGCTCCTACGAGCAGTACTTC
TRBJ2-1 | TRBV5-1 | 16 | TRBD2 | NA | CASSLAAGGSYNEQFF | TGCGCCAGCAGCTTGGCGGCGGGAGGGTCCTACAATGAGCAGTTCTTC
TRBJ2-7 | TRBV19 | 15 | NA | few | CASWGRGLEGYEQYF | TGTGCCAGTTGGGGTCGGGGACTGGAGGGCTACGAGCAGTACTTC
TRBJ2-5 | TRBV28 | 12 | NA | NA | CASTPSWGAQYF | TGTGCCAGCACACCTTCTTGGGGGGCCCAGTACTTC
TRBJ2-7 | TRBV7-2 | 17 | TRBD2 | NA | CASSLTPLAAQTYEQYF | TGTGCCAGCAGCTTAACCCCCCTAGCGGCCCAGACCTACGAGCAGTACTTC
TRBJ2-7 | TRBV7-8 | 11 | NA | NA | CASSLSYEQYF | TGTGCCAGCAGCCTCTCCTACGAGCAGTACTTC
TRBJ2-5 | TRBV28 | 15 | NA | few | CASNGLARSAETQYF | TGTGCCAGCAATGGGCTAGCGAGGTCTGCAGAGACCCAGTACTTC
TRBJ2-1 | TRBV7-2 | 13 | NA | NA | CASSFVGRNEQFF | TGTGCCAGCAGCTTTGTGGGCCGGAATGAGCAGTTCTTC
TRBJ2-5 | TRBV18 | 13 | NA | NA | CASSPGAGETQYF | TGTGCCAGCTCACCAGGGGCTGGGGAGACCCAGTACTTC
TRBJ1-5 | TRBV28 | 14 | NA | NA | CASSGQNPNQPQHF | TGTGCCAGCAGTGGGCAGAACCCCAATCAGCCCCAGCATTTT
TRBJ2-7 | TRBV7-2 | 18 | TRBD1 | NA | CASSLVGTGAALSYEQYF | TGTGCCAGCAGCTTAGTCGGGACAGGCGCGGCCCTTTCCTACGAGCAGTACTTC
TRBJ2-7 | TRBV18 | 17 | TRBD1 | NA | CASSPFAGTGDSYEQYF | TGTGCCAGCTCACCATTCGCCGGGACAGGGGATTCCTACGAGCAGTACTTC
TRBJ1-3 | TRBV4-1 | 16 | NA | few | CASSQDGYLAGNTIYF | TGCGCCAGCAGCCAAGACGGGTACTTAGCTGGAAACACCATATATTTT
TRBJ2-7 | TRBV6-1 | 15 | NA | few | CASSPSTSSGYEQYF | TGTGCCAGCAGTCCGTCTACTAGTTCGGGCTACGAGCAGTACTTC
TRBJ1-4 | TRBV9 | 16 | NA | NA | CASSTFGQTTNEKLFF | TGTGCCAGCAGCACATTTGGACAGACAACTAATGAAAAACTGTTTTTT
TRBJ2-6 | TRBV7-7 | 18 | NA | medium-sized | CASSPGQGKSSGANVLTF | TGTGCTAGCAGCCCTGGGCAGGGCAAAAGCTCTGGGGCCAACGTCCTGACTTTC